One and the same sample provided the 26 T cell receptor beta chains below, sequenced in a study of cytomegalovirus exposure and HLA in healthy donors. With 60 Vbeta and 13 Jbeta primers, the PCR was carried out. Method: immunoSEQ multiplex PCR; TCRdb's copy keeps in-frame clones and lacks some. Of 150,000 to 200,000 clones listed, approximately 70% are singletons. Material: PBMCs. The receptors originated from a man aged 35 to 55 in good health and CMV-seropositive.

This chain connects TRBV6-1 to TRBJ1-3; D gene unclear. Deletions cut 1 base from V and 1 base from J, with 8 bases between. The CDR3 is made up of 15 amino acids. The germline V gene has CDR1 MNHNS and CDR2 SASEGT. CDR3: CASSEDGRSGNTIYF. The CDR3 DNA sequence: TGTGCCAGCAGTGAAGACGGCAGGTCTGGAAACACCATATATTTT.

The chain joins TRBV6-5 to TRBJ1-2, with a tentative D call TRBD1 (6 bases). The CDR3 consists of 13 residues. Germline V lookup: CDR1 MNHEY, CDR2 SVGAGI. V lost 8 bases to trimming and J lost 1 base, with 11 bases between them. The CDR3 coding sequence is TGTGCCAGCGGGGAACAGGGTAACTATGGCTACACCTTC. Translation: CASGEQGNYGYTF.

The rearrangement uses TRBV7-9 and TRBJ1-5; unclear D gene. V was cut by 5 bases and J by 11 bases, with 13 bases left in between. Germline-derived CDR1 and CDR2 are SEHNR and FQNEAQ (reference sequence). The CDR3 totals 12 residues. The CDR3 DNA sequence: TGTGCCAGCAGCCTCGACGGCGGGGCCCAGCATTTT. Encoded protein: CASSLDGGAQHF.

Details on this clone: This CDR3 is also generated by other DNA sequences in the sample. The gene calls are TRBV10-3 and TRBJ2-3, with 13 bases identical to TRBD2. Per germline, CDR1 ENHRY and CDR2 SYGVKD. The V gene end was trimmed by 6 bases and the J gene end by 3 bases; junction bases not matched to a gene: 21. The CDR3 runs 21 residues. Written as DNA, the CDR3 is TGTGCCATCAGGGCGACTAGCGGGGGGTTTCCGGCGCGGGGACGGACAGATACGCAGTATTTT. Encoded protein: CAIRATSGGFPARGRTDTQYF.

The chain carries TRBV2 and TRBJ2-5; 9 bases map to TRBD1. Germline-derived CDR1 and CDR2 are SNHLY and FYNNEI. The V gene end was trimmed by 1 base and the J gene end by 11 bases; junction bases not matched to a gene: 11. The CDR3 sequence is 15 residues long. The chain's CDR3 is CASSEVLGTGSQQYF. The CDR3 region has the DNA TGTGCCAGCAGTGAAGTGCTCGGGACAGGGTCCCAGCAGTACTTC.

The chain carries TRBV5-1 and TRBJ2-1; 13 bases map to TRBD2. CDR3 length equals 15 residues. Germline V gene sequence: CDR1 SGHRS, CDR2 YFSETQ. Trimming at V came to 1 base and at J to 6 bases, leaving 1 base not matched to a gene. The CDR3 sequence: CASSLTSGGANEQFF. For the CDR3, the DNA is TGCGCCAGCAGCTTGACTAGCGGGGGGGCCAATGAGCAGTTCTTC.

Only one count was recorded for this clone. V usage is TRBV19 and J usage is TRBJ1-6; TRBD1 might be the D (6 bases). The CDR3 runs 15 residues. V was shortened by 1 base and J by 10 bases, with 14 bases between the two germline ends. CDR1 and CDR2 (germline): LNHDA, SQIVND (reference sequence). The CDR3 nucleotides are TGTGCCAGTAGTATAGGTACAGGGACGGGGTCACCCCTCCACTTT. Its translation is CASSIGTGTGSPLHF. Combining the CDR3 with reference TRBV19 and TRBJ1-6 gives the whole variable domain DGGITQSPKYLFRKEGQNVTLSCEQNLNHDAMYWYRQDPGQGLRLIYYSQIVNDFQKGDIAEGYSVSREKKESFPLTVTSAQKNPTAFYLCASSIGTGTGSPLHFGNGTRLTVT.

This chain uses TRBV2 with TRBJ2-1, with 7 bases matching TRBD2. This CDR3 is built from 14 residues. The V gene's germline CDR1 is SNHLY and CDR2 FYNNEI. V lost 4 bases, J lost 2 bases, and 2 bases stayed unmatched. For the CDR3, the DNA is TGTGCCAGCAGTGGCGCGGGGGCCTACAATGAGCAGTTCTTC. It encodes CASSGAGAYNEQFF.

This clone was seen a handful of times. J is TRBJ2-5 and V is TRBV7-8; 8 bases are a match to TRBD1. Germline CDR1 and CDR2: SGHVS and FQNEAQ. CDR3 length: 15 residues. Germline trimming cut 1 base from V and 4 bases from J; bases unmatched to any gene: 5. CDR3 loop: CASSLGQGSGETQYF. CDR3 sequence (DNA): TGTGCCAGCAGCTTAGGACAGGGGAGTGGAGAGACCCAGTACTTC. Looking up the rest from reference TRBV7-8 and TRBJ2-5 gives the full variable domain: GAGVSQSPRYKVAKRGQDVALRCDPISGHVSLFWYQQALGQGPEFLTYFQNEAQLDKSGLPSDRFFAERPEGSVSTLKIQRTQQEDSAVYLCASSLGQGSGETQYFGPGTRLLVL.

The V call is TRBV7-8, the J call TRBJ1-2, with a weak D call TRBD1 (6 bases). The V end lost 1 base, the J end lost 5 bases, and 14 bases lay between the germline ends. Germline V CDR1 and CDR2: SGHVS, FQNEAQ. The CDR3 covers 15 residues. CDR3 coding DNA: TGTGCCAGCAGCTTAGACGTTAGGACAGAATATGGCTACACCTTC. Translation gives CASSLDVRTEYGYTF.

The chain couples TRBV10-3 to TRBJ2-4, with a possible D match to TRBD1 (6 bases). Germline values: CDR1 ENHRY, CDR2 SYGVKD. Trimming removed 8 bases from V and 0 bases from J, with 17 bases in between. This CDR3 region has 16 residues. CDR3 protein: CAISEADREAKNIQYF. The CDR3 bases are TGTGCCATCTCCGAAGCGGACAGAGAAGCCAAAAACATTCAGTACTTC.

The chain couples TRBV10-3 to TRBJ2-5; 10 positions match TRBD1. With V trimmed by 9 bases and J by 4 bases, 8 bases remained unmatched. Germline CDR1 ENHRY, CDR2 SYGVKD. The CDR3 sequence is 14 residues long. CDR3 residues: CAMAPGQGLETQYF. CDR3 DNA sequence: TGTGCCATGGCCCCGGGACAGGGGTTAGAGACCCAGTACTTC.

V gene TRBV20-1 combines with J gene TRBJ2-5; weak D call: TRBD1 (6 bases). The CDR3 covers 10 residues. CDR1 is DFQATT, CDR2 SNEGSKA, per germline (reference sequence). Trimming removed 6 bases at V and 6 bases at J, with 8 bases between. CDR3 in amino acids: CSAQGKTQYF. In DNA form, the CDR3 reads TGCAGTGCCCAGGGGAAGACCCAGTACTTC.

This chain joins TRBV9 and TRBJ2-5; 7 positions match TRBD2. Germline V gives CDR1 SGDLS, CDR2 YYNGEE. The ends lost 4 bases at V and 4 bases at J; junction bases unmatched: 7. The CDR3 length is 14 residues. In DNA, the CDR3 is TGTGCCAGCAGCCAGCGGGGCCGGGGAGAGACCCAGTACTTC. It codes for CASSQRGRGETQYF.

CDR3 region: CASSKTGGVTEAFF. The CDR3 nucleotides are TGCGCCAGCTCAAAGACAGGGGGAGTCACTGAAGCTTTCTTT. V usage is TRBV5-1 and J usage is TRBJ1-1; TRBD1 aligns across 9 bases. Germline V CDR1 and CDR2: SGHRS, YFSETQ. J gave up 4 bases and V 7 bases, and 8 bases lay outside the gene matches. The CDR3 loop spans 14 amino acids.

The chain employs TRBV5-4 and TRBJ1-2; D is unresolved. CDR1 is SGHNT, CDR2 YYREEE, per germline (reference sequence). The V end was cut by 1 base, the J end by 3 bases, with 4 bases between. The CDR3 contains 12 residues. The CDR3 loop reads CASSLTDYGYTF. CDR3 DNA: TGTGCCAGCAGCTTGACAGACTATGGCTACACCTTC.

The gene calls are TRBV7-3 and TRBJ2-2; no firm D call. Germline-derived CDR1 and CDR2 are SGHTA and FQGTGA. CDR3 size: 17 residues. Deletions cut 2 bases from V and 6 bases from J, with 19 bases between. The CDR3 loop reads CASSLERMGARSGELFF. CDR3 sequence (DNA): TGTGCCAGCAGCTTAGAGAGAATGGGTGCGAGGTCCGGGGAGCTGTTTTTT.

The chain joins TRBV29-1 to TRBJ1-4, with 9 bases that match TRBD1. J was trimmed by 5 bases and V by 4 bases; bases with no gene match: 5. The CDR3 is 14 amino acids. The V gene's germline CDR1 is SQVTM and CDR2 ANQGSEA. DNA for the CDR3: TGCAGCGTTGCATCCGGGACAGGGAATGAAAAACTGTTTTTT. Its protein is CSVASGTGNEKLFF.

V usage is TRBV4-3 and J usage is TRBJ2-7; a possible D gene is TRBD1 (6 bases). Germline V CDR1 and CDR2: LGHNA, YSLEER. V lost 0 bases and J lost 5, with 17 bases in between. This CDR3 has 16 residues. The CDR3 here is CASSQDWPKGDNEQYF. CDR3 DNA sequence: TGCGCCAGCAGCCAAGACTGGCCAAAGGGGGACAACGAGCAGTACTTC.

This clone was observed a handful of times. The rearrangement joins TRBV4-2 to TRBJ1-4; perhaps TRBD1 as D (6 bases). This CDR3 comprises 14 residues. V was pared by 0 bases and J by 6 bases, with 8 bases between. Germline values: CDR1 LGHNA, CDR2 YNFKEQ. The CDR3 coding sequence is TGTGCCAGCAGCCAAGAACAGGGTGATGAAAAACTGTTTTTT. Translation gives CASSQEQGDEKLFF.

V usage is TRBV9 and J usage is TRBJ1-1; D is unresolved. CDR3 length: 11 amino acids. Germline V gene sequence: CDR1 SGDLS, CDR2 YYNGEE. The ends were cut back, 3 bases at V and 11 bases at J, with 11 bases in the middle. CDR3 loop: CASSGQVGAFF. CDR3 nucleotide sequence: TGTGCCAGCAGCGGGCAGGTAGGCGCTTTCTTT. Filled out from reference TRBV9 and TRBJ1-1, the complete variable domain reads DSGVTQTPKHLITATGQRVTLRCSPRSGDLSVYWYQQSLDQGLQFLIQYYNGEERAKGNILERFSAQQFPDLHSELNLSSLELGDSALYFCASSGQVGAFFGQGTRLTVV.

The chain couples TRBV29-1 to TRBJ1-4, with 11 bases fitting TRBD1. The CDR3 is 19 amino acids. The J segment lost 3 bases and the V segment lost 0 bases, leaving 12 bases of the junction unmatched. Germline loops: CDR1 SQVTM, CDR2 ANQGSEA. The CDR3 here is CSVEDRGTGGSGANEKLFF. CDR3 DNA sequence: TGCAGCGTTGAAGATCGTGGGACAGGGGGTTCAGGTGCTAATGAAAAACTGTTTTTT.

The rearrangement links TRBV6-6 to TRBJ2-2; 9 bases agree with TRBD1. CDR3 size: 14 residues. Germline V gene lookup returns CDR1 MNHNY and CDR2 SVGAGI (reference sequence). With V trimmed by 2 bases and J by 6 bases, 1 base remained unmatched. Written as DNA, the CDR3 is TGTGCCAGCAGTTACGGGACAGGGTCCGGGGAGCTGTTTTTT. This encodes CASSYGTGSGELFF.

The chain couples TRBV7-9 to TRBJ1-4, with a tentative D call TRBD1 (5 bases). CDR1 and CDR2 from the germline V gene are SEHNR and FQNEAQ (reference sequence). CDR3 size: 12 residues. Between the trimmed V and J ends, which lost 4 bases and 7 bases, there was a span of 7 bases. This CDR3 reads CASSSGGEKLFF. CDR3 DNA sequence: TGTGCCAGCAGCTCCGGGGGTGAAAAACTGTTTTTT.

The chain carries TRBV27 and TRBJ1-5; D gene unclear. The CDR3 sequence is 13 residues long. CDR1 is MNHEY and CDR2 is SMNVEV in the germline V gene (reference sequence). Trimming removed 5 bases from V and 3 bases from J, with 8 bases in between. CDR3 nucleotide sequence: TGTGCCAGCAGTCTACAGTTCAATCAGCCCCAGCATTTT. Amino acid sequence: CASSLQFNQPQHF.

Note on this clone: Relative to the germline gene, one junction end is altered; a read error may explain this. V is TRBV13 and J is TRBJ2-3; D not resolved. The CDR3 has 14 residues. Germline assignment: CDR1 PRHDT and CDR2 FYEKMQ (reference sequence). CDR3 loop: CASSLGPTGDTQYF. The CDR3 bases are TGTGCCAGCAGCCTAGGCCCAACGGGAGATACGCAGTATTTT. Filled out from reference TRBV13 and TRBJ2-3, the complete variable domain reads AAGVIQSPRHLIKEKRETATLKCYPIPRHDTVYWYQQGPGQDPQFLISFYEKMQSDKGSIPDRFSAQQFSDYHSELNMSSLELGDSALYFCASSLGPTGDTQYFGPGTRLTVL.